The 4 T cell receptor beta chains presented below share a single source sample, sequenced in a study of Graves' ophthalmopathy and Graves' hyperthyroidism. Amplified material comprised TCR beta CDR3 regions derived from RNA transcripts. An initial RT-PCR round employing HTBI primers preceded a second-round multiplex PCR. TCRdb called the multiplex PCR reads again in MiXCR, with one record for every CDR3 protein. The sample yields approximately 210,000 distinct CDR3 sequences, approximately 29% seen once. The sequencing sample was made of peripheral blood. These receptors were collected from a man in his forties or fifties with Graves' ophthalmopathy.

This clonotype occurred many times. This chain connects TRBV27 to TRBJ2-7; 7 bases match TRBD1. Germline trimming cut 6 bases from V and 3 bases from J; bases unmatched to any gene: 2. The CDR3 has 12 residues. Germline assignment: CDR1 MNHEY and CDR2 SMNVEV (reference sequence). In DNA form, the CDR3 reads TGTGCCAGCAGAGGGGACAGCTACGAGCAGTACTTC. As protein: CASRGDSYEQYF.

This clonotype was seen repeatedly, ten times or more. The chain carries TRBV5-5 and TRBJ2-5; D is perhaps TRBD1 or TRBD2 (5 bases each). V gave up 0 bases and J gave up 5 bases, with 11 bases separating them. The V gene's germline CDR1 is SGHKS and CDR2 YYEKEE (reference sequence). The CDR3 sequence is 14 residues long. In DNA form, the CDR3 reads TGTGCCAGCAGCTTGGCGGGGCGTCGGGAGACCCAGTACTTC. Translated, it gives CASSLAGRRETQYF.

J is TRBJ1-1 and V is TRBV6-2 or TRBV6-3; D gene uncertain. Per the germline V gene, CDR1 is MNHEY and CDR2 is SVGEGT. Trimming pared 6 bases from V and 4 bases from J, leaving 12 bases between. The CDR3 runs 13 residues. CDR3: CASRRGEATEAFF. The DNA for the CDR3 is TGTGCCAGCAGGCGTGGAGAGGCCACTGAAGCTTTCTTT.

In this sample, this clonotype turned up many times. The chain combines TRBV27 with TRBJ2-7; weak D call: TRBD2 (5 bases). V lost 3 bases, J lost 7 bases, and 22 bases lay in between. Germline values: CDR1 MNHEY, CDR2 SMNVEV (reference sequence). The CDR3 has 16 residues. CDR3 DNA: TGTGCCAGCAGTTTGTTTGGGCGGGCCTCCCTAGTAGAGCAGTACTTC. It specifies CASSLFGRASLVEQYF.